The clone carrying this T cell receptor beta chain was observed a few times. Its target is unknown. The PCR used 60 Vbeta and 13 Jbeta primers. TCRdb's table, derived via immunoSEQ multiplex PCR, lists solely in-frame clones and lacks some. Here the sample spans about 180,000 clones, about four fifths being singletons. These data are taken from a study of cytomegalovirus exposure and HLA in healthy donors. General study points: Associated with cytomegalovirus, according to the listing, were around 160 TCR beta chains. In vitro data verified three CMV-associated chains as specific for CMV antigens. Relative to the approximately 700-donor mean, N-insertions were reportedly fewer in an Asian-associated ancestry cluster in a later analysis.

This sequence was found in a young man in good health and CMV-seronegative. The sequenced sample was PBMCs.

The CDR3 sequence: CASSLGRQGVGNQPQHF. In DNA form, the CDR3 reads TGTGCCAGCAGTTTAGGCCGACAGGGCGTCGGGAATCAGCCCCAGCATTTT. The chain combines TRBV27 with TRBJ1-5; 7 bases line up with TRBD1. Looked up from germline, CDR1 is MNHEY and CDR2 is SMNVEV (reference sequence). The CDR3 is 17 residues long. V gave up 2 bases and J gave up 4 bases; unmatched junction bases: 11.